The subject of this entry is one T cell receptor (beta chain). Measured with immunoSEQ multiplex PCR; TCRdb has only the in-frame clones, and not every one. The table includes 55,000 to 65,000 clones, approximately 97% detected once. The data stem from a study of technical replicates of blood from a few donors. Trimming removed 0 bases at V and 4 bases at J, with 13 bases between. CDR3 size: 15 residues. CDR1 and CDR2 (germline): SGHRS, YFSETQ. The material sequenced was T cells isolated from PBMCs. The V call is TRBV5-1, the J call TRBJ1-1; D possibly corresponds to TRBD1 (6 bases). The TCR originated in a human donor in good health. As DNA, the CDR3 is TGCGCCAGCAGCTTGGCCGCAGGGGTGACCACTGAAGCTTTCTTT. Protein sequence: CASSLAAGVTTEAFF.